This TCR beta chain was documented in a study of blood T cell repertoires in COVID-19. The CDR3 loop spans 14 amino acids. Looked up from germline, CDR1 is LGHDT and CDR2 is YNNKEL (reference sequence). Trimming cost V 4 bases and J 4 bases, with 14 bases left between them. Ages ranged from about 18 to 100 years, with residence in fewer than 25 US areas. Clinical history reported by participants formed the basis on which cohorts were assigned. Only in-frame clones appear in the TCRdb table, and some are missing; sequencing was by immunoSEQ multiplex PCR. The table shows some 320,000 clones, with around 85% occurring only once.

Input material: PBMCs or T cells enriched from blood (not recorded which). This sequence was found in a woman in her 30s who had been exposed to COVID-19. The J gene is TRBJ2-7, the V gene TRBV3-1 (or the pseudogene TRBV3-2); D is perhaps TRBD1 (6 bases). The CDR3 loop reads CASSPNRVVYEQYF. CDR3 bases: TGTGCCAGCAGCCCCAACAGGGTTGTGTACGAGCAGTACTTC.